This TCR beta chain was observed in a study of blood T cell repertoires in COVID-19. Study-level information: PBMCs, B-cell-depleted T cells, or T cells provided the cDNA or gDNA that made up the material.

Original methodology: For nucleated cells, counts were estimated from reference gene primer amplification. Sequenced by immunoSEQ multiplex PCR; TCRdb stores in-frame clones only, minus some. The V and J calls and clone size come from that table; D and trimming were worked out from the DNA. Of 200,000 to 300,000 clones in the sample, more than 70% were seen once. This clone appeared once. The age range of participants was 18 to 89 years, with residence in about two dozen US areas. In assigning cohorts, the study relied on participant-reported clinical history. This CDR3 comprises 15 residues. V lost 1 base and J lost 6, with 12 bases in between. Germline CDR1 is SEHNR and CDR2 is FQNEAQ (reference sequence).

This TCR derives from a woman aged 40 to 50 with acute COVID-19. Material: PBMCs or T cells enriched from blood (not recorded which). This chain uses TRBV7-9 with TRBJ2-2; D is uncertain. The CDR3 loop reads CASSLEASRPGELFF. The CDR3 DNA is TGTGCCAGCAGCTTAGAGGCTAGTCGGCCCGGGGAGCTGTTTTTT.